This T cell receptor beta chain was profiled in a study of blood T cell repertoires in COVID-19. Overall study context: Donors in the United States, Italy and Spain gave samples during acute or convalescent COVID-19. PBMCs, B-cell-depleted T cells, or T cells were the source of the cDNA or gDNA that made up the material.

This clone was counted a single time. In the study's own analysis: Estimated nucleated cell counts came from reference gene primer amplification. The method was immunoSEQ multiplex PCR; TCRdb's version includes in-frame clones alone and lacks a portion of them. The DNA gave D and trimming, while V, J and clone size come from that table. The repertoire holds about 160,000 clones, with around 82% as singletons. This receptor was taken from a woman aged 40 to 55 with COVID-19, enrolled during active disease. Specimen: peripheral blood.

This CDR3 is CASSLVQGGTDTQYF. In DNA, the CDR3 is TGTGCCAGCAGCTTGGTACAGGGGGGCACAGATACGCAGTATTTT. The gene calls are TRBV5-5 and TRBJ2-3, with 8 positions matching TRBD1. CDR3 length: 15 residues. Per germline, CDR1 SGHKS and CDR2 YYEKEE (reference sequence). Trimming took 0 bases from V and 1 from J; bases not matched to a gene: 1.